This T cell receptor (beta chain) was recorded in a study of blood T cell repertoires in COVID-19. Across the study: Acute-phase and convalescent COVID-19 samples originated in the United States, Italy and Spain. PBMCs, B-cell-depleted T cells, or T cells provided the cDNA or gDNA that made up the material.

Germline V lookup: CDR1 SQVTM, CDR2 ANQGSEA. The CDR3 is made up of 14 amino acids. Trimming removed 0 bases from V and 3 bases from J, with 10 bases in between. As originally analysed: By means of reference gene primer amplification, nucleated cell counts were estimated. Measured with immunoSEQ multiplex PCR; TCRdb has only the in-frame clones, and not every one. That table gives V, J and clone size, and the DNA gave D and trimming. The sample comprises over 75,000 clones, approximately 91% of which are singletons, and just under 3% rests with the top ten. The source is a woman at least 80 years old with acute or convalescent COVID-19. The specimen sequenced was peripheral blood. The chain carries TRBV29-1 and TRBJ2-3; maybe TRBD2 (6 bases). Here the CDR3 reads CSVEERTMTDTQYF. The CDR3 nucleotides are TGCAGCGTTGAAGAGAGGACTATGACAGATACGCAGTATTTT.